One TCR beta chain is described in this entry. Its antigen is still unknown. The record originates from a study of a mutant IDH1 vaccine in newly diagnosed glioma. Study-wide background: Most patients had received both radiotherapy and temozolomide, the prior options being radiotherapy, temozolomide, or both.

Trimming left V 2 bases short and J 5 bases short, with 18 bases between. The CDR3 has 17 amino acids. Germline V gives CDR1 MNHEY, CDR2 SMNVEV (reference sequence). Time point reported: week 35, safety follow-up. Each vaccine dose was 300 ug of mutant IDH1 20-mer peptide, with topical imiquimod. New WHO grade 3 or 4 IDH1-mutant, ATRX-lost astrocytomas were present in all donors. This table comes from immunoSEQ multiplex PCR, and its TCRdb copy is limited to in-frame clones, with some not included. Of about 26,000 clones listed, less than 85% were seen once; the top ten hold 31%. General study findings and limits: Pseudoprogression looked unconnected to shifts in top peripheral T cell clonotypes.

The chain has TRBV27 and TRBJ1-4, with TRBD1 as a possible D gene (5 bases). The specimen was PBMCs, collected from a glioma patient whose treatment included an IDH1 peptide vaccine. The sequence derives from a man aged 25-40 years with glioma. The CDR3 reads CASSLTDSFGINEKLFF. The CDR3 nucleotides are TGTGCCAGCAGTTTAACCGACAGTTTCGGGATAAATGAAAAACTGTTTTTT.